A single sample gave rise to the 30 T cell receptor beta chains below, sequenced in a study of blood T cell repertoires in COVID-19. This table comes from immunoSEQ multiplex PCR, and its TCRdb copy is limited to in-frame clones, with some not included. The sample has fewer than 250,000 clones, roughly 84% seen once. What was sequenced was peripheral blood. The receptors come from a middle-aged man with acute or convalescent COVID-19.

The J gene is TRBJ1-5, the V gene TRBV4-3, with 7 bases identical to TRBD1. V shed 4 bases, J shed 7 bases, and the junction held 13 bases outside the gene matches. Germline values: CDR1 LGHNA, CDR2 YSLEER. CDR3 size: 16 residues. CDR3 sequence reads: CASSPSLQGMGQPQHF. Written as DNA, the CDR3 is TGCGCCAGCAGCCCTTCCCTACAGGGGATGGGGCAGCCCCAGCATTTT.

CDR3: CASSQAVFGDTQYF. The CDR3 nucleotides are TGTGCCAGCAGCCAAGCTGTTTTCGGGGATACGCAGTATTTT. The chain uses TRBV3-1 (or the pseudogene TRBV3-2) and TRBJ2-3; D unresolved. The CDR3 runs 14 residues. Trimming shortened V by 1 base and J by 6 bases, and 11 bases separated the two germline ends. Germline V gene lookup returns CDR1 LGHDT and CDR2 YNNKEL (reference sequence).

The chain recombines TRBV11-1 with TRBJ1-2; 10 nucleotides match TRBD1. The CDR3 totals 14 residues. V lost 4 bases and J lost 6; bases outside the gene matches: 5. In germline, CDR1 is SGHAT, CDR2 FQDESV (reference sequence). This CDR3 is CASSWDRGKDGYTF. CDR3 bases: TGTGCCAGCAGCTGGGACAGGGGAAAAGATGGCTACACCTTC.

In this sample, this clone turned up a few times. V usage is TRBV28 and J usage is TRBJ1-2; 8 bases fit TRBD1. Unmatched junction bases numbered 5, after V lost 3 bases and J lost 5 bases. The germline V gene encodes CDR1 MDHEN and CDR2 SYDVKM. There are 14 residues in the CDR3. CDR3 bases: TGTGCCAGCAGTTTGTGGACAGGGCAATATGGCTACACCTTC. Protein product: CASSLWTGQYGYTF.

The V call is TRBV10-3, the J call TRBJ2-5, with a possible D match to TRBD2 (6 bases). The germline V and J ends were trimmed by 4 bases and 5 bases, with 17 bases remaining between them. This CDR3 contains 15 residues. Germline loops: CDR1 ENHRY, CDR2 SYGVKD. The CDR3 region has the DNA TGTGCCATCAGTGTGGAGGGTGTGGGCGTGGAGACCCAGTACTTC. Translating it yields CAISVEGVGVETQYF.

Details on this clone: One junction end disagrees with the germline gene, perhaps due to a read error. This chain uses TRBV2 with TRBJ1-2, with D unclear. The CDR3 length is 14 residues. From germline, CDR1 is SNHLY and CDR2 FYNNEI. CDR3 in DNA: TGTGCCAGCAGTGAATCGAGCGGGAACCCATTTGGGGCCTTC. Translation: CASSESSGNPFGAF.

The chain uses TRBV5-5 and TRBJ2-1; D perhaps matches TRBD2 (7 bases). This CDR3 is built from 16 residues. V lost 5 bases and J 7 bases, leaving 22 bases between the germline ends. Per germline, CDR1 SGHKS and CDR2 YYEKEE (reference sequence). DNA for the CDR3: TGTGCCAGCAGTGGAGGAGGGGGGGGCCCCACGAATGAGCAGTTCTTC. Its translation: CASSGGGGGPTNEQFF.

The chain joins TRBV25-1 to TRBJ1-1; D not resolved. Trimming stripped 5 bases from V and 0 bases from J, with 10 bases between. Per germline, CDR1 MGHDK and CDR2 SYGVNS. The CDR3 runs to 14 residues. The CDR3 DNA reads TGTGCCAGCAGTCCCAGATCCATGAACACTGAAGCTTTCTTT. It translates to CASSPRSMNTEAFF.

The V and J genes are TRBV7-9 and TRBJ1-6, with TRBD1 identical over 7 bases. The V gene end was trimmed by 1 base and the J gene end by 8 bases; junction bases not matched to a gene: 5. Germline CDR1 reads SEHNR; CDR2 reads FQNEAQ (reference sequence). The CDR3 contains 15 residues. Written as DNA, the CDR3 is TGTGCCAGCAGCTTAGGTACAGGGGCGGATTCACCCCTCCACTTT. Its translation is CASSLGTGADSPLHF.

The chain joins TRBV27 to TRBJ2-3, with D tentatively TRBD1 (6 bases). In germline, CDR1 is MNHEY, CDR2 SMNVEV (reference sequence). The CDR3 totals 17 residues. The V gene lost 6 bases and the J gene lost 3 bases, with 22 bases spanning the gap. CDR3 sequence: CASRLLYTGMYTDTQYF. The CDR3 nucleotides read TGTGCCAGCAGACTTCTTTACACAGGGATGTATACAGATACGCAGTATTTT.

This clone was observed once. CDR3 sequence: CASSFGGKVDTQYF. For the CDR3, the DNA is TGTGCCAGCAGCTTCGGGGGGAAGGTAGATACGCAGTATTTT. The gene calls are TRBV7-3 and TRBJ2-3, with 7 bases aligning to TRBD2. From germline, CDR1 is SGHTA and CDR2 FQGTGA. The CDR3 is made up of 14 amino acids. Losses at the gene ends were 3 bases for V and 5 bases for J; bases not matched to a gene: 5.

V is TRBV28 and J is TRBJ1-5; perhaps TRBD1 as D (5 bases). The V end was cut by 6 bases, the J end by 0 bases, with 12 bases between. Per the germline V gene, CDR1 is MDHEN and CDR2 is SYDVKM. There are 15 residues in the CDR3. CDR3 bases: TGTGCCAGCAGGACAGAGGTTTTTAGCAATCAGCCCCAGCATTTT. Protein: CASRTEVFSNQPQHF.

The chain recombines TRBV18 with TRBJ1-5; the D gene is possibly TRBD1 (6 bases). The CDR3 covers 15 residues. Trimming shortened V by 4 bases and J by 2 bases, and 12 bases separated the two germline ends. Germline values: CDR1 KGHSH, CDR2 LQKENI. Written as DNA, the CDR3 is TGTGCCAGCTCACGGGGAGGGGGAGGCAATCAGCCCCAGCATTTT. It translates to CASSRGGGGNQPQHF.

The chain uses TRBV18 and TRBJ1-1; the D is unclear. Trimming pared 5 bases from V and 3 bases from J, leaving 13 bases between. CDR3 size: 14 residues. Germline loops: CDR1 KGHSH, CDR2 LQKENI. CDR3 in DNA: TGTGCCAGCTCAGAGACCCGACGGGACACTGAAGCTTTCTTT. Translating it yields CASSETRRDTEAFF.

The gene calls are TRBV7-2 and TRBJ2-3; 8 positions agree with TRBD2. Trimming removed 4 bases from V and 1 base from J; junction bases left unmatched: 4. This CDR3 is built from 15 residues. Germline CDR1 reads SGHTA; CDR2 reads FQGNSA. DNA of the CDR3: TGTGCCAGCAGCTCTCCGACTAGCGGCACAGATACGCAGTATTTT. It specifies CASSSPTSGTDTQYF. The full variable domain, in which reference TRBV7-2 and TRBJ2-3 provide the parts outside the CDR3, is GAGVSQSPSNKVTEKGKDVELRCDPISGHTALYWYRQSLGQGLEFLIYFQGNSAPDKSGLPSDRFSAERTGGSVSTLTIQRTQQEDSAVYLCASSSPTSGTDTQYFGPGTRLTVL.

This chain connects TRBV9 to TRBJ2-3, with D perhaps matching TRBD1 (6 bases). CDR1 SGDLS and CDR2 YYNGEE come from the germline V gene. The CDR3 totals 15 residues. Trimming left V 3 bases short and J 2 bases short, with 13 bases between. The CDR3 here is CASSATRGYTDTQYF. In DNA, the CDR3 is TGTGCCAGCAGCGCCACTAGGGGGTACACAGATACGCAGTATTTT.

This rearrangement joins TRBV21-1 to TRBJ1-1; the table calls TRBD1, which could not be checked here. TRBV21-1 is marked as a pseudogene. The CDR3 runs to 11 residues. CDR3 in amino acids: CASSKKGVAFF. In nucleotides, the CDR3 is TGTGCCAGCAGCAAAAAGGGGGTAGCTTTCTTT.

V gene TRBV6-5 combines with J gene TRBJ2-2, with a weak D call TRBD1 (6 bases). Trimming shortened V by 6 bases and J by 2 bases, and 13 bases separated the two germline ends. This CDR3 has 15 amino acids. Germline V gives CDR1 MNHEY, CDR2 SVGAGI. The CDR3 bases are TGTGCCAGCAGGACCGGGACACTTAACACCGGGGAGCTGTTTTTT. Translation gives CASRTGTLNTGELFF.

The rearrangement uses TRBV5-4 and TRBJ1-3; the match to TRBD1 covers 9 bases. Looked up from germline, CDR1 is SGHNT and CDR2 is YYREEE (reference sequence). The CDR3 length is 15 residues. After removal of 4 bases from V and 3 bases from J, the junction contained 5 bases not matched to a gene. The CDR3 reads CASSPEGQGGNTIYF. In DNA form, the CDR3 reads TGTGCCAGCAGCCCAGAGGGACAGGGTGGAAACACCATATATTTT.

The gene calls are TRBV16 and TRBJ1-1, with no clear D. Germline lookup yields CDR1 KGHSY and CDR2 FQNENV. The V end lost 2 bases, the J end lost 3 bases, and 7 bases lay between the germline ends. The CDR3 covers 13 residues. CDR3: CASSQGRDTEAFF. CDR3 bases: TGTGCCAGCAGCCAAGGTCGAGACACTGAAGCTTTCTTT.

The rearrangement links TRBV28 to TRBJ1-2; 10 nucleotides agree with TRBD1. V lost 5 bases to trimming and J lost 5 bases; unmatched junction nucleotides: 11. This CDR3 spans 16 amino acids. Germline V CDR1 and CDR2: MDHEN, SYDVKM. CDR3 in DNA: TGTGCCAGCAGTCAAACTAGGACAGGGGGTACTTATGGCTACACCTTC. Amino acids: CASSQTRTGGTYGYTF.

This clone came up a few times. J is TRBJ1-1 and V is TRBV5-6; TRBD1 matches 9 bases. The CDR3 runs 14 residues. Germline V gene lookup returns CDR1 SGHDT and CDR2 YYEEEE. V shed 2 bases, J shed 3 bases, and the junction held 2 bases outside the gene matches. The CDR3 reads CASSFGQGYTEAFF. DNA for the CDR3: TGTGCCAGCAGCTTCGGACAGGGGTACACTGAAGCTTTCTTT.

V usage is TRBV7-6 and J usage is TRBJ2-5; a possible D gene is TRBD1 (5 bases). The CDR3 is 14 residues long. CDR1 and CDR2 from the germline V gene are SGHVS and FNYEAQ. Trimming removed 4 bases at V and 8 bases at J, with 17 bases between. Here the CDR3 reads CASSSLVGRDTQYF. The CDR3 nucleotides are TGTGCCAGCAGCTCCCTTGTGGGCAGGGATACCCAGTACTTC.

The V and J genes are TRBV30 and TRBJ2-3, with 9 positions matching TRBD2. The CDR3 length is 16 residues. The germline gives CDR1 GTSNPN, CDR2 SVGIG (reference sequence). J gave up 4 bases and V 3 bases, and 11 bases lay outside the gene matches. The DNA for the CDR3 is TGTGCCTGGAGAGCGACCGGGACTAGCAGGGCAGATACGCAGTATTTT. This translates into CAWRATGTSRADTQYF.

The gene calls are TRBV28 and TRBJ1-2; TRBD1 is a possible D gene (5 bases). Germline V lookup: CDR1 MDHEN, CDR2 SYDVKM. The CDR3 runs to 15 residues. V dropped 7 bases and J dropped 3 bases, with 18 bases sitting between them. CDR3 in DNA: TGTGCCAGCACCGTTGGGGCAGGGAGGGACTATGGCTACACCTTC. This translates into CASTVGAGRDYGYTF.

The V call is TRBV2, the J call TRBJ2-1, with 15 nucleotides matching TRBD2. V was clipped by 5 bases and J by 6 bases; unmatched bases: 2. Germline V gene lookup returns CDR1 SNHLY and CDR2 FYNNEI. The CDR3 covers 15 residues. For the CDR3, the DNA is TGTGCCAGCAGTCGGACTAGCGGGGGGGCCAATGAGCAGTTCTTC. Translating gives CASSRTSGGANEQFF.

The chain carries TRBV18 and TRBJ1-1; no firm D call. The CDR3 is made up of 13 amino acids. V lost 3 bases and J lost 1, with 6 bases in between. Germline V lookup: CDR1 KGHSH, CDR2 LQKENI. The CDR3 is CASSPTQNTEAFF. The DNA for the CDR3 is TGTGCCAGCTCACCTACACAGAACACTGAAGCTTTCTTT.

V is TRBV6-5 and J is TRBJ1-1; possibly TRBD1 for D (6 bases). CDR3 size: 13 residues. Germline CDR1 MNHEY, CDR2 SVGAGI. V lost 7 bases and J lost 1, with 10 bases in between. The CDR3 loop is CASKTTGNTEAFF. CDR3 nucleotide sequence: TGTGCCAGCAAGACGACAGGGAACACTGAAGCTTTCTTT.

The genes are TRBV19 and TRBJ2-5; 8 nucleotides align to TRBD1. From germline, CDR1 is LNHDA and CDR2 SQIVND (reference sequence). Trimming removed 4 bases from V and 3 bases from J; junction bases left unmatched: 10. The CDR3 has 16 amino acids. The CDR3 DNA reads TGTGCCAGTAGTAAGGGACAGGCAAACACTAAAGAGACCCAGTACTTC. It codes for CASSKGQANTKETQYF.

The J gene is TRBJ1-6, the V gene TRBV6-2 or TRBV6-3; D is possibly TRBD1 (6 bases). Germline V gene sequence: CDR1 MNHEY, CDR2 SVGEGT. The CDR3 is 16 residues long. Trimming stripped 4 bases from V and 3 bases from J, with 13 bases between. In nucleotides, the CDR3 is TGTGCCAGCAGTTTAGACGCGACAGGCTATAATTCACCCCTCCACTTT. It yields the protein CASSLDATGYNSPLHF.